This TCR beta chain was documented in a study of T cell changes during pregnancy in multiple sclerosis. The V end was cut by 0 bases, the J end by 3 bases, with 11 bases between. The germline V gene has CDR1 ENHRY and CDR2 SYGVKD. The CDR3 runs to 16 residues. Here immunoSEQ multiplex PCR was the method, and the copy in TCRdb shows in-frame clones only, minus some. The table has tens of thousands of clones, around 94% seen once; the top ten hold under 3%. The source was CD8+ T cells from peripheral blood mononuclear cells, collected after pregnancy. The TCR was taken from a female donor with multiple sclerosis, enrolled in a pregnancy study. The J gene is TRBJ2-2, the V gene TRBV10-3; tentative D call: TRBD2 (6 bases). The DNA for the CDR3 is TGTGCCATCAGTGAGTCAGGCGGGGCCGACACCGGGGAGCTGTTTTTT. Translation gives CAISESGGADTGELFF.